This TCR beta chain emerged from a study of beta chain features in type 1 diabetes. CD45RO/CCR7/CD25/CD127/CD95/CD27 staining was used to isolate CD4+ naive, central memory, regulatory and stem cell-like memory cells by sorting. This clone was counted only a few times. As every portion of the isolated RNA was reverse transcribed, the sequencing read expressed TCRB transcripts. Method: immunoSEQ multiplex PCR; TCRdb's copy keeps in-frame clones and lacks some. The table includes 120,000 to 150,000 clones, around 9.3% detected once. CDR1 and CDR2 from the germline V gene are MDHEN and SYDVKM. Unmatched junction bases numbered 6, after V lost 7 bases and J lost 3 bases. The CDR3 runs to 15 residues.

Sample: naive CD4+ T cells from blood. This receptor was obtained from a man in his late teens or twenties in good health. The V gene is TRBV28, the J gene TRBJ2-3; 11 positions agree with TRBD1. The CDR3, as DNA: TGTGCCAGCAATAACCGGGACAGGGGGACAGATACGCAGTATTTT. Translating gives CASNNRDRGTDTQYF. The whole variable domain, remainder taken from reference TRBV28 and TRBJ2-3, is DVKVTQSSRYLVKRTGEKVFLECVQDMDHENMFWYRQDPGLGLRLIYFSYDVKMKEKGDIPEGYSVSREKKERFSLILESASTNQTSMYLCASNNRDRGTDTQYFGPGTRLTVL.